The present T cell receptor (beta chain) was sequenced within a study of beta chain features in type 1 diabetes. On the study more broadly: The samples had roughly 100,000,000 sorted cells examined in all. Notes on the study in general: The analysis here could not establish whether HLA type shapes TCRB rearrangement. Type 1 diabetes patients had moderately but significantly shorter TCRB CDR3s in all four CD4+ subsets. With patients and controls alike, PCR might favor shorter templates to an equal degree.

TCRB transcripts that were expressed got sequenced, as all of the isolated RNA had been reverse transcribed. Here immunoSEQ multiplex PCR was the method, and the copy in TCRdb shows in-frame clones only, minus some. Of about 660,000 clones listed, over 13% were seen once; the top ten hold 0.035% to 0.045%. Germline CDR1 reads MNHNS; CDR2 reads SASEGT. Trimming took off 6 bases at V and 0 bases at J, with 6 bases between the two ends. CDR3 size: 13 residues. In its sample, this clone was seen a few times. Its target is unknown. This TCR was recovered from a young man with type 1 diabetes. This chain uses TRBV6-1 with TRBJ1-5; unclear D gene. The sequenced sample consisted of naive CD4+ T cells from blood. The CDR3 nucleotides read TGTGCCAGCAGGGGGAATAGCAATCAGCCCCAGCATTTT. This translates into CASRGNSNQPQHF.